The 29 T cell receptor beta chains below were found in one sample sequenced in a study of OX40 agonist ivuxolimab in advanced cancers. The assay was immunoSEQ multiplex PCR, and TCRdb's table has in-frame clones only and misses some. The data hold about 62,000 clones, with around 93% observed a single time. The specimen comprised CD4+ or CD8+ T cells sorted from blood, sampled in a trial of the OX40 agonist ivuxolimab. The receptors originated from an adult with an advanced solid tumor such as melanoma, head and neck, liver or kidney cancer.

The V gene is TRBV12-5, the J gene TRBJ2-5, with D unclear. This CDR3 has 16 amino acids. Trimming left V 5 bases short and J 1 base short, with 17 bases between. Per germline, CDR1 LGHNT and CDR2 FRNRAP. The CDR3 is CASGPPIARVQETQYF. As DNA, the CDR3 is TGTGCTAGTGGTCCGCCGATTGCCCGGGTCCAAGAGACCCAGTACTTC.

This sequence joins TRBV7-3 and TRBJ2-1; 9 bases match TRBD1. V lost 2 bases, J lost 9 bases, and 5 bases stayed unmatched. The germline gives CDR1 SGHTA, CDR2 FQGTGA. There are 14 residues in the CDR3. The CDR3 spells CASSLSGTGSEQFF. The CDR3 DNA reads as TGTGCCAGCAGCTTATCGGGGACAGGGTCTGAGCAGTTCTTC.

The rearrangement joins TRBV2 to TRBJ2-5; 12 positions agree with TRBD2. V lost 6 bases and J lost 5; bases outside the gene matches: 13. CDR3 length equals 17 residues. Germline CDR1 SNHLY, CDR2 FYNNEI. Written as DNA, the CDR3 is TGTGCCAGCAGGCGTGGGTCTAGCGGGGGGGTGATGGAGACCCAGTACTTC. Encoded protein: CASRRGSSGGVMETQYF.

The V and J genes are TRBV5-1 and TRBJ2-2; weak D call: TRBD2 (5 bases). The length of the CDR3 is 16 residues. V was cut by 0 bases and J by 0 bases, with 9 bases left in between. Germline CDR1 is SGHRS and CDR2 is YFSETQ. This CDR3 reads CASSLARLPNTGELFF. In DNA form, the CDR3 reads TGCGCCAGCAGCTTGGCCAGACTACCGAACACCGGGGAGCTGTTTTTT. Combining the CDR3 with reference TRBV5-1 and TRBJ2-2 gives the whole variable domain KAGVTQTPRYLIKTRGQQVTLSCSPISGHRSVSWYQQTPGQGLQFLFEYFSETQRNKGNFPGRFSGRQFSNSRSEMNVSTLELGDSALYLCASSLARLPNTGELFFGEGSRLTVL.

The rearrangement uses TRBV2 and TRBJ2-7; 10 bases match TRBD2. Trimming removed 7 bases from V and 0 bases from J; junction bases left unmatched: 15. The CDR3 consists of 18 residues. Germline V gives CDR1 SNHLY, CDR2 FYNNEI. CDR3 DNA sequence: TGTGCCAGCAAGCCCGGGACTAGCGCCTCGGGCAACTCCTACGAGCAGTACTTC. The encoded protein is CASKPGTSASGNSYEQYF.

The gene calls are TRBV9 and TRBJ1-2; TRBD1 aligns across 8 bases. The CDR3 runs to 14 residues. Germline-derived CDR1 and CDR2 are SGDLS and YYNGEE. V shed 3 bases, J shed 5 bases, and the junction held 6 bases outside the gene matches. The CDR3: CASSGDRFPYGYTF. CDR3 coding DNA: TGTGCCAGCAGCGGGGACAGGTTTCCGTATGGCTACACCTTC.

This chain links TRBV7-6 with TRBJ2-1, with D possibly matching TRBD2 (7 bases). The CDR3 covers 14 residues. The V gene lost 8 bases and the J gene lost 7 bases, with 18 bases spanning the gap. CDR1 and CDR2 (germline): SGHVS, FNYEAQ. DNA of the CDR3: TGTGCCAGCCTCCGGGACACGGGGGGTAATGAGCAGTTCTTC. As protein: CASLRDTGGNEQFF.

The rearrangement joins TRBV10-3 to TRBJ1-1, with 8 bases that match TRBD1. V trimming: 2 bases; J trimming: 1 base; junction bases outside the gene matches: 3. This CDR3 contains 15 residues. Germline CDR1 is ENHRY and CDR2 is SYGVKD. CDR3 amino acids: CAISESGQGNTEAFF. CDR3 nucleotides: TGTGCCATCAGTGAGAGCGGACAGGGGAACACTGAAGCTTTCTTT.

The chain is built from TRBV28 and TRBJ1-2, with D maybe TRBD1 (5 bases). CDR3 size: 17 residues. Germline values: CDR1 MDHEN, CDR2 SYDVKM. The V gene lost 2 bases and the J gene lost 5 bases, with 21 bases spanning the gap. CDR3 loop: CASSLISGGTSRYGYTF. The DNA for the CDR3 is TGTGCCAGCAGTTTAATCTCAGGCGGGACGTCTAGATATGGCTACACCTTC.

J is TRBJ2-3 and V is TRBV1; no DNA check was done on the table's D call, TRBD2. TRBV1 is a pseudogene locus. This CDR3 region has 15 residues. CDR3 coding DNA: TGCACCAGCAGCCTACTAGCGGGGGGTTGGGATACGCAGTATTTT. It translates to CTSSLLAGGWDTQYF.

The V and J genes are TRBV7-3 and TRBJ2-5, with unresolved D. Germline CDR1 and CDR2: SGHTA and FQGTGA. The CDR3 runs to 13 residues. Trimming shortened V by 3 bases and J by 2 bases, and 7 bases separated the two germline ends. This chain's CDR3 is CASSFDFQETQYF. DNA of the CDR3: TGTGCCAGCAGCTTTGACTTTCAAGAGACCCAGTACTTC.

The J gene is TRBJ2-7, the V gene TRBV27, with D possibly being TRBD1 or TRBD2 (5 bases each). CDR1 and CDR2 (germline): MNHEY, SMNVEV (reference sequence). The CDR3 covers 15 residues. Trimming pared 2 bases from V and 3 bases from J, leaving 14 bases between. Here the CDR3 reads CASSLEGSWFYEQYF. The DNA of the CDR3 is TGTGCCAGCAGTTTAGAGGGGAGTTGGTTCTACGAGCAGTACTTC.

The DNA of the CDR3 is TGTGCCAGCAGCCATCAAGGAGACAGCCGCTACGAGCAGTACTTC. Translated: CASSHQGDSRYEQYF. The chain employs TRBV4-2 and TRBJ2-7; D perhaps matches TRBD1 (5 bases). The CDR3 sequence is 15 residues long. The ends were cut back, 3 bases at V and 3 bases at J, with 15 bases in the middle. From germline, CDR1 is LGHNA and CDR2 YNFKEQ.

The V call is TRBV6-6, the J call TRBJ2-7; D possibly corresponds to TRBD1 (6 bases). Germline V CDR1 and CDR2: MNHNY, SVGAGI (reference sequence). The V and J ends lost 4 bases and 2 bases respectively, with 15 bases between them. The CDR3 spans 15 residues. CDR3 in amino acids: CASSWARGQAYEQYF. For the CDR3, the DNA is TGTGCCAGCAGTTGGGCGAGGGGACAAGCCTACGAGCAGTACTTC.

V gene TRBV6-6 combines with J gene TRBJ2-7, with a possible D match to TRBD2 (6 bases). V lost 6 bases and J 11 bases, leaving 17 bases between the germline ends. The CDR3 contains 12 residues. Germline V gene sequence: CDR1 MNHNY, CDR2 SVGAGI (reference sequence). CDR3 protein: CASRTPGEMEYF. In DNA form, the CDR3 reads TGTGCCAGCAGAACCCCGGGAGAAATGGAGTACTTC.

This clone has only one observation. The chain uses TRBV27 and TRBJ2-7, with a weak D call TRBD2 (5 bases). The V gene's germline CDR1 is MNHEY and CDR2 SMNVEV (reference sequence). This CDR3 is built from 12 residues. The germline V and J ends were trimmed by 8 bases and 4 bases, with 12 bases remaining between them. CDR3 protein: CASSAGGYEQYF. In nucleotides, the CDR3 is TGTGCCAGCTCGGCAGGCGGGTACGAGCAGTACTTC.

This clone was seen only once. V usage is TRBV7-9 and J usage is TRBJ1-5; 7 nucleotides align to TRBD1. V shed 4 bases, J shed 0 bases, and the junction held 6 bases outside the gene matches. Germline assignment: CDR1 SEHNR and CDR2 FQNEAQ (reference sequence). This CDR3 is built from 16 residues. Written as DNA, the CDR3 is TGTGCCAGCAGCTACGAGGGACAGAATAGCAATCAGCCCCAGCATTTT. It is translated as CASSYEGQNSNQPQHF.

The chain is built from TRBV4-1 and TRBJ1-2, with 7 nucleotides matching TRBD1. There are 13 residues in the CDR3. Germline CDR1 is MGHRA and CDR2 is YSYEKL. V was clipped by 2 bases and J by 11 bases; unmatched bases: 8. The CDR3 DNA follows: TGCGCCAGCAGCCAACCGGGACAGCCGAGTTACACCTTC. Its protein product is CASSQPGQPSYTF.

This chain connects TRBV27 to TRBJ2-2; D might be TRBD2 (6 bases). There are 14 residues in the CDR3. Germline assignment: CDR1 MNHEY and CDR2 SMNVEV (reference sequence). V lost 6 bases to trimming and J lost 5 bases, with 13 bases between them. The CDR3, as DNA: TGTGCCAGCAGCTTTTACAGCGGGACCGGGGAGCTGTTTTTT. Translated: CASSFYSGTGELFF.

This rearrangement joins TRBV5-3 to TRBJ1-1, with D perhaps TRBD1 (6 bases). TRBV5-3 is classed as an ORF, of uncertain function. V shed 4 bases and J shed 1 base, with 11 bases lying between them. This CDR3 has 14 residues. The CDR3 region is CARSTQGENTEAFF. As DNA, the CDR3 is TGTGCCAGAAGCACACAGGGCGAGAACACTGAAGCTTTCTTT.

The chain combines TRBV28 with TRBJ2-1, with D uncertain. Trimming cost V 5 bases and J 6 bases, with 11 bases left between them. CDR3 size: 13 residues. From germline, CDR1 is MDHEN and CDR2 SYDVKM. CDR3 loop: CASSIRAPNEQFF. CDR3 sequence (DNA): TGTGCCAGCAGTATCCGGGCCCCCAATGAGCAGTTCTTC.

CDR3 sequence reads: CASSKKTGGPSGNTIYF. The CDR3 region has the DNA TGTGCCAGCAGCAAGAAGACAGGGGGCCCCTCTGGAAACACCATATATTTT. The chain links TRBV7-9 to TRBJ1-3; TRBD1 matches at 10 bases. V lost 5 bases to trimming and J lost 0 bases; unmatched junction nucleotides: 7. The CDR3 totals 17 residues. The germline V gene has CDR1 SEHNR and CDR2 FQNEAQ (reference sequence).

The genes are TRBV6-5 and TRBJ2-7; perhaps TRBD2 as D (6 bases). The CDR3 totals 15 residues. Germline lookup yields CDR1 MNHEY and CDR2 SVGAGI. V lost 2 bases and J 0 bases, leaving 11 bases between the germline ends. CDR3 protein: CASSYGGGYSYEQYF. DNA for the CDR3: TGTGCCAGCAGTTACGGTGGGGGGTACTCCTACGAGCAGTACTTC.

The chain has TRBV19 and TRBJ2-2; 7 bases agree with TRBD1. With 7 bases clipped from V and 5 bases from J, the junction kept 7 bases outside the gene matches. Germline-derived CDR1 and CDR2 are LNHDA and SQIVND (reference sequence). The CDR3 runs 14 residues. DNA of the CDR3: TGTGCCAGTACCGACAGGGAACCGACCGGGGAGCTGTTTTTT. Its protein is CASTDREPTGELFF.

The CDR3 loop reads CASSAQGGYSGANVLTF. CDR3 nucleotides: TGTGCCAGCAGCGCCCAGGGGGGTTACTCTGGGGCCAACGTCCTGACTTTC. The chain joins TRBV7-2 to TRBJ2-6, with D maybe TRBD1 (7 bases). The V gene lost 5 bases and the J gene lost 0 bases, with 14 bases spanning the gap. Germline V gives CDR1 SGHTA, CDR2 FQGNSA. CDR3 length: 17 residues.

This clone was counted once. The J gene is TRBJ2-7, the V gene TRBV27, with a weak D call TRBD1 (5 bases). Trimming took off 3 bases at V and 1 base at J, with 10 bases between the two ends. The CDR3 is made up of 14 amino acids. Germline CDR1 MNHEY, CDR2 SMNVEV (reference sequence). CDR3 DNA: TGTGCCAGCAGTTTTGCAGGGTCTTCCTACGAGCAGTACTTC. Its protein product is CASSFAGSSYEQYF.

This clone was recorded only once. CDR3 amino acids: CASSPGTGGVPYEQYF. CDR3 coding DNA: TGTGCCAGCTCACCCGGGACAGGGGGCGTCCCTTACGAGCAGTACTTC. The rearrangement joins TRBV18 to TRBJ2-7, with 12 bases that match TRBD1. Looked up from germline, CDR1 is KGHSH and CDR2 is LQKENI. Trimming removed 3 bases from V and 4 bases from J; junction bases left unmatched: 7. The CDR3 is 16 residues long.

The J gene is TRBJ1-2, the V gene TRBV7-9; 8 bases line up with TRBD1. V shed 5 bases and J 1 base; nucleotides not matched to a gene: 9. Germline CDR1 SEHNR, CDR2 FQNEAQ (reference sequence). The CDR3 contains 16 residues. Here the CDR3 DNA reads TGTGCCAGCAGCCCAAGACAGGGGCCCTTTAACTATGGCTACACCTTC. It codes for CASSPRQGPFNYGYTF.

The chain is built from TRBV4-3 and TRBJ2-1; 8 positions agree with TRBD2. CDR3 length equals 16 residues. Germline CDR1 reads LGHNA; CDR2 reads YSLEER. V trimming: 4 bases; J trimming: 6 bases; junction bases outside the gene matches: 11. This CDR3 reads CASSRESGSIGNEQFF. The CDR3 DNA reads TGCGCCAGCAGCCGGGAGAGCGGGAGTATCGGCAATGAGCAGTTCTTC.